The rows below give T cell receptor beta chains drawn from one sample of a study of blood T cell repertoires in COVID-19. The protocol was immunoSEQ multiplex PCR, while the TCRdb copy is restricted to in-frame clones and leaves out a portion. The profile shows some 200,000 clones, roughly 88% of them singletons. Material: peripheral blood. Receptor source: a man over 45 with active or convalescent COVID-19. The CDR3 runs from the conserved cysteine through the conserved F or W. D genes are given only for firm matches. Size is stated for part of the rows, as once, few or many counts, or as a class when the clone is expanded.

>TRBJ2-3|.|.|TRBV5-1
TGCGCCAGCAGCTTACCAGGGGCAGATACGCAGTATTTT
CASSLPGADTQYF
>TRBJ2-2|TRBD1|.|TRBV24-1
TGTGCCACCAGTGATCTGTACCGGGACAGCTCGAGCGGGGAGCTGTTTTTT
CATSDLYRDSSSGELFF
>TRBJ2-7|.|.|TRBV5-8
TGTGCCAGCAGCTTGACTTACTACGAGCAGTACTTC
CASSLTYYEQYF
>TRBJ2-3|.|.|TRBV24-1
TGTGCCACCAGTGATCCACGGAGGGGATCTAGCACAGATACGCAGTATTTT
CATSDPRRGSSTDTQYF
>TRBJ2-5|TRBD1|once|TRBV6-5
TGTGCCAGCAGAACGGGACAGGCGGAGACCCAGTACTTC
CASRTGQAETQYF
>TRBJ2-7|TRBD2|.|TRBV6-1
TGTGCCAGCAGTGAAGAGACTAGCGGGCTCAACTACGAGCAGTACTTC
CASSEETSGLNYEQYF
>TRBJ2-5|.|.|TRBV7-2
TGTGCCAGCAGTAAAAGCCCCCCAGGGTCCGCCCAGTACTTC
CASSKSPPGSAQYF
>TRBJ2-1|.|few|TRBV11-2
TGTGCCAGCAGCTTAGATTTCGCGGGACTTCGCCGGGAGCAGTTCTTC
CASSLDFAGLRREQFF
>TRBJ2-1|TRBD2|.|TRBV7-6
TGTGCCAGCAGCTCCGTTAGCGGGGAATACAATGAGCAGTTCTTC
CASSSVSGEYNEQFF
>TRBJ2-1|.|.|TRBV7-3
TGTGCCAGCAGCTTAGGAGGGGCTGACAATGAGCAGTTCTTC
CASSLGGADNEQFF
>TRBJ1-5|.|few|TRBV5-1
TGCGCCAGCAGCACCCGCGGAGGTTACGACGAACCCCAGCATTTT
CASSTRGGYDEPQHF
>TRBJ1-2|.|.|TRBV28
TGTGCCAGCAGTCTCGGAGGGACGGATGGCTACACCTTC
CASSLGGTDGYTF
>TRBJ2-1|TRBD2|few|TRBV18
TGTGCCAGCTCACCAGACTCTAGCGGGAATGAGCAGTTCTTC
CASSPDSSGNEQFF
>TRBJ1-2|.|.|TRBV7-2
TGTGCCAGCAGCTTTCAAGGGTTACAGGGCTATGGCTACACCTTC
CASSFQGLQGYGYTF
>TRBJ1-6|TRBD1|.|TRBV25-1
TGTGCCAGCAGTGAATGGGGGACAGGAACCTTTTCACCCCTCCACTTT
CASSEWGTGTFSPLHF
>TRBJ2-2|.|.|TRBV27
TGTGCCAGCAGTGAGGAAAAAAACACCGGGGAGCTGTTTTTT
CASSEEKNTGELFF
>TRBJ1-3|.|.|TRBV28
TGTGCCAGCAGTTTCCGGGGGGTACTCGGAAACACCATATATTTT
CASSFRGVLGNTIYF
>TRBJ2-1|TRBD2|.|TRBV27
TGTGCCAGCAGTCGCCCGGGACTAGCGAGCGATGAGCAGTTCTTC
CASSRPGLASDEQFF
>TRBJ1-2|.|once|TRBV5-6
TGTGCCAGCAGCTTAGCCGAGAACTATGGCTACACCTTC
CASSLAENYGYTF
>TRBJ2-3|TRBD2|few|TRBV4-1
TGCGCCAGCAGCCAAGCCTCCGTCGAATCTAGCGGGAAAACAGATACGCAGTATTTT
CASSQASVESSGKTDTQYF
>TRBJ2-1|.|.|TRBV10-2
TGCGCCAGCAGATCCCAACTAGCCACCAGCTCCTACAATGAGCAGTTCTTC
CASRSQLATSSYNEQFF
>TRBJ2-1|.|.|TRBV12-3/TRBV12-4
TGTGCCAGCAGTTTAAGTCCAGGGCGCAGGAGGTTCTTC
CASSLSPGRRRFF
>TRBJ2-7|TRBD2|.|TRBV7-9
TGTGCCAGCAGCCCCCGACGAGCGGGGGGCTACGAGCAGTACTTC
CASSPRRAGGYEQYF
>TRBJ2-1|.|.|TRBV3-1/TRBV3-2
TGTGCCAGCAGCCGGGACTTTGTCGGGACCAATGAGCAGTTCTTC
CASSRDFVGTNEQFF
>TRBJ2-1|TRBD2|.|TRBV2
TGTGCCAGCAGTGAAGCAGCGGGGGGGAGAAATGAGCAGTTCTTC
CASSEAAGGRNEQFF
>TRBJ1-5|.|.|TRBV28
TGTGCCAGCAGCCCCCAGGGGAAGGGTCAGCCCCAGCATTTT
CASSPQGKGQPQHF
>TRBJ1-5|.|.|TRBV20-1
TGCAGTGCTAGTTTGGGGGCCTATAGTCAGCCCCAGCATTTT
CSASLGAYSQPQHF
>TRBJ2-3|TRBD1|.|TRBV5-4
TGTGCCAGCAGCCAGGGACAGGGGAAGGGCACAGATACGCAGTATTTT
CASSQGQGKGTDTQYF
>TRBJ2-3|TRBD1|.|TRBV7-8
TGTGCCAGCCGAAGGACAGGGCTCACAGATACGCAGTATTTT
CASRRTGLTDTQYF
>TRBJ1-1|.|.|TRBV27
TGTGCCAGCAGCCCCTCACATTACACTGAAGCTTTCTTT
CASSPSHYTEAFF
>TRBJ2-5|.|.|TRBV28
TGTGCCAGCGGGGCGAGGCCCGCCCGGCAAGAGACCCAGTACTTC
CASGARPARQETQYF
>TRBJ1-2|TRBD1|few|TRBV19
TGTGCCAGTAGCCTGGGGACAGCGGTAAGAGGCTACACCTTC
CASSLGTAVRGYTF
>TRBJ1-2|.|few|TRBV12-3/TRBV12-4
TGTGCCTCCAGACAGTCCCTCTATGGCTACACCTTC
CASRQSLYGYTF
>TRBJ1-2|TRBD1|.|TRBV5-6
TGTGCCAGCAGCATCCGGCAGGGGGCTTATGGCTACACCTTC
CASSIRQGAYGYTF
>TRBJ1-2|.|.|TRBV29-1
TGCAGCGTTCGACCTGGGGAGGATGGCTACACCTTC
CSVRPGEDGYTF
>TRBJ2-7|.|.|TRBV6-2/TRBV6-3
TGTGCCAGCAGTGACTTCCTTGGGGGCGGCTACGAGCAGTACTTC
CASSDFLGGGYEQYF
>TRBJ2-1|.|few|TRBV6-1
TGTGCCAGCAGTGAGGAAGGACAGTCCTACAATGAGCAGTTCTTC
CASSEEGQSYNEQFF
>TRBJ2-2|.|many|TRBV6-6
TGTGCCAGCAGTGCCGGTACCGTTAACACCGGGGAGCTGTTTTTT
CASSAGTVNTGELFF
>TRBJ1-2|.|.|TRBV19
TGTGCCAGTAGTATCGACATTGGCAATAACTATGGCTACACCTTC
CASSIDIGNNYGYTF
>TRBJ2-3|TRBD1|.|TRBV28
TGTGCCAGCACCTCACCGGGACAGGGGACAGATACGCAGTATTTT
CASTSPGQGTDTQYF
>TRBJ1-3|TRBD1|.|TRBV27
TGTGCCAGCAGTTTACCGACAGGGGTCGTAGAAAACACCATATATTTT
CASSLPTGVVENTIYF
>TRBJ2-3|TRBD2|.|TRBV4-3
TGCGCCAGCAGCCCCGGGACTACCAGACTTCACACAGATACGCAGTATTTT
CASSPGTTRLHTDTQYF
>TRBJ1-3|TRBD1|.|TRBV28
TGTGCCAGCAGAACGACAGGGGGCCGAAACACCATATATTTT
CASRTTGGRNTIYF
>TRBJ2-3|TRBD1|.|TRBV6-5
TGTGCCAGCACTCCGGACAGGGCGAGCACAGATACGCAGTATTTT
CASTPDRASTDTQYF
>TRBJ1-2|TRBD1|.|TRBV7-9
TGTGCCAGCAGCTCGACAGGGCCCCCCTATGGCTACACCTTC
CASSSTGPPYGYTF
>TRBJ2-5|TRBD2|.|TRBV5-1
TGCGCCAGCAGCTTGGGACTAGCGAGAGAGACCCAGTACTTC
CASSLGLARETQYF
>TRBJ2-6|.|.|TRBV7-8
TGTGCCAGCAGCTTAGTAGGGGCGCCGGACTCTGGGGCCAACGTCCTGACTTTC
CASSLVGAPDSGANVLTF
>TRBJ1-1|TRBD1|.|TRBV27
TGTGCCAGCAGTTTGGGACAGGGGTGGACTGAAGCTTTCTTT
CASSLGQGWTEAFF
>TRBJ2-5|.|.|TRBV12-3/TRBV12-4
TGTGCCAGCAGTTCAAGACATCCAGAGACCCAGTACTTC
CASSSRHPETQYF
>TRBJ1-3|.|once|TRBV28
TGTGCCAGCAGTTTCCCCGACAAGTCGCACTCTGGAAACACCATATATTTT
CASSFPDKSHSGNTIYF
>TRBJ1-2|TRBD1|.|TRBV2
TGTGCCAGCAGTGTCGACAGGGACTATGGCTACACCTTC
CASSVDRDYGYTF
>TRBJ1-1|.|.|TRBV19
TGTGCCAGTAGTATAAGGGGGTACACTGAAGCTTTCTTT
CASSIRGYTEAFF
>TRBJ2-1|.|.|TRBV4-1
TGCGCCAGCAGCCTACAGGGAGGGATTGGAAATGAGCAGTTCTTC
CASSLQGGIGNEQFF